This T cell receptor beta chain was recovered during a study of blood T cell repertoires in COVID-19. About the research overall: Some COVID-19 samples were acute and others convalescent; all came from the United States, Italy and Spain.

There are 15 residues in the CDR3. Trimming at V came to 2 bases and at J to 5 bases, leaving 6 bases not matched to a gene. Germline CDR1 SGHNT, CDR2 YYREEE (reference sequence). The protocol was immunoSEQ multiplex PCR, while the TCRdb copy is restricted to in-frame clones and leaves out a portion. This sample has about 140,000 clones, with roughly 85% found just once. Sequences were obtained from peripheral blood. The receptor's source is a man between 60 and 70 years old with acute or convalescent COVID-19. The chain combines TRBV5-4 with TRBJ1-5; TRBD1 aligns across 8 bases. CDR3 loop: CASSFGTGNDQPQHF. The CDR3 bases are TGTGCCAGCAGCTTTGGGACAGGCAACGATCAGCCCCAGCATTTT.